This record concerns one TCR beta chain sequence. Its antigen remains unidentified. The PCR was carried out with 60 Vbeta primers and 13 Jbeta primers. Some clones are missing from TCRdb's copy, which holds only in-frame ones; the method was immunoSEQ multiplex PCR. The data hold more than 150,000 clones, with 80% observed a single time. The data derive from a study of cytomegalovirus exposure and HLA in healthy donors. Whole-study results and caveats: In an earlier analysis, productive rearrangement rates for most beta V segments clustered near 90% or 30%. V segments that were indistinguishable, TRBV6-2 and TRBV6-3 among them, were omitted from analysis.

The germline gives CDR1 ENHRY, CDR2 SYGVKD. This CDR3 region has 12 residues. V lost 8 bases and J lost 6, with 12 bases in between. The chain joins TRBV10-3 to TRBJ2-3; unclear D gene. The sample was PBMCs. The sequence was obtained from a boy aged 5-17 years in good health and CMV-seronegative. CDR3 nucleotides: TGTGCCATCTCCCGTCCCCAGGATACGCAGTATTTT. Translated, it gives CAISRPQDTQYF.